Here is one T cell receptor beta chain with its context. The antigen is undetermined. V was shortened by 4 bases and J by 6 bases, with 10 bases between the two germline ends. In germline, CDR1 is LNHDA, CDR2 SQIVND (reference sequence). This CDR3 has 13 amino acids. The data were taken from a study of immune cell composition in non-small cell lung cancer. Study results and limitations: Dominant in vivo tumour-associated clones were not shown to share tumour-reactive sequences.

The assay was immunoSEQ multiplex PCR, and TCRdb's table has in-frame clones only and misses some. The sample holds around 4,500 clones, roughly 85% seen once. The receptor was isolated from a human donor with non-small cell lung cancer. Sequencing was done on a sample of lung tumor tissue. V usage is TRBV19 and J usage is TRBJ1-5, with a tentative D call TRBD1 (6 bases). This CDR3 reads CASSTGDVQPQHF. The CDR3 DNA sequence: TGTGCCAGTAGTACAGGGGATGTTCAGCCCCAGCATTTT. The whole variable domain, remainder taken from reference TRBV19 and TRBJ1-5, is DGGITQSPKYLFRKEGQNVTLSCEQNLNHDAMYWYRQDPGQGLRLIYYSQIVNDFQKGDIAEGYSVSREKKESFPLTVTSAQKNPTAFYLCASSTGDVQPQHFGDGTRLSIL.